Listed here is a single T cell receptor (beta chain). There is no known antigen for this receptor. Nothing much larger sits one base from this clone, and base qualities are not available. This specimen comes from a study of blood T cell repertoires in COVID-19 (dated by TCRdb to 2018 to 2020). With respect to the entire study: The collaborator samples originated in the United States, Italy and Spain and spanned the acute and convalescent phases of COVID-19. The repertoires were made available in a free public database intended to serve as a resource for research on the immune response to SARS-CoV-2. Deeply sampled blood TCRbeta repertoires from subjects exposed to, actively infected with, or recovered from COVID-19 were included in the dataset. Sample metadata almost always included a de-identified subject ID, COVID-19 status, age in years and sex. Samples were obtained from the ongoing ImmuneRACE study (first 160 participants) and from 1,200 or so subjects provided by 6 global collaborators. HLA class I and class II types, where available, came from metadata supplied by the sample provider rather than from assay-based typing. The prospective study material was composed of cDNA or gDNA derived from T cells, B-cell-depleted T cells, or PBMCs. The research as a whole found: Clinical and demographic metadata were provided uncurated, with the amount varying by source and participant.

V is cut back by 9 bases and J by 14 bases, with 6 bases in the junction unmatched. From the germline V gene, CDR1 is SNHLY and CDR2 is FYNNEI. The cysteine opens and the phenylalanine closes a CDR3 of 10 amino acids. Of all the DNA, just the CDR3 is kept, 30 bases in frame from base 1. TCRbeta CDR3 regions were amplified from genomic DNA using the immunoSEQ Assay, a bias-controlled multiplex PCR. In the authors' own workflow: The number of nucleated cells in each sample was estimated by amplification of reference gene primers within the assay. To quantify the absolute abundance of each unique TCRbeta CDR3 rearrangement, sequence reads were collapsed and filtered. Productive Simpson clonality was computed per sample as the square root of Simpson's diversity index over productive rearrangements. The table comes from immuneACCESS by way of TCRdb, which keeps in-frame sequences with V and J called. Part of the clones is missing from these tables; in studies checked, under half for an unresolved V gene and the rest for unknown reasons. Clone size and V and J calls were adopted from that table, with D and trimming inferred from the DNA. This sample holds 25,000 to 35,000 clones; more than 70% were observed only once. The ten most abundant clones make up 20% to 25% of the sample.

Each collaborating institution followed its own protocols to collect whole blood in K2EDTA tubes. For TCRbeta analysis, collaborators shipped samples as frozen whole blood, isolated PBMCs, or DNA extracted from either of those sample types. This receptor chain uses TRBV2 and TRBJ1-2, and TRBD1 matches 10 of the central bases. The sequencing sample was made of peripheral blood. This clonotype was obtained from a boy aged 2 to 10 with active or convalescent COVID-19. The CDR3 corresponds to CASLRDRGTF. In nucleotide form, the sequence is TGTGCCAGTCTCAGGGACAGGGGTACCTTC.